The rows below give T cell receptor beta chains drawn from one sample of a study of T cells in localized non-small cell lung cancer. The method was immunoSEQ multiplex PCR; TCRdb's version includes in-frame clones alone and lacks a portion of them. The table lists tens of thousands of clones, approximately 80% of them singletons. Sequences were derived from PBMCs, sampled before any cancer treatment. These receptors came from a man aged 40 to 70 with stage II lung adenocarcinoma. Each CDR3 is given with its conserved first and last residue. Clone size, where shown, is once, few, many, or a class for clones that have expanded.

abundance: NA; v_gene: TRBV5-6; len: 11; CDR3aa: CASSLGGEQFF
abundance: NA; v_gene: TRBV7-6; len: 14; CDR3aa: CASSSRGEDNEQFF
abundance: NA; v_gene: TRBV7-3; len: 16; CDR3aa: CASSLSGTSLNTEAFF
abundance: NA; v_gene: TRBV6-1; len: 13; CDR3aa: CASNWRSTDTQYF
abundance: NA; v_gene: TRBV19; len: 17; CDR3aa: CASSSISRAFSNQPQHF
abundance: NA; v_gene: TRBV9; len: 15; CDR3aa: CASSPAGRYQETQYF
abundance: NA; v_gene: TRBV19; len: 15; CDR3aa: CASSTAAQGTYEQYF
abundance: NA; v_gene: TRBV6-5; len: 15; CDR3aa: CASSRTGGRNSPLHF
abundance: NA; v_gene: TRBV11-2; len: 14; CDR3aa: CASSLEFGDYEQYF
abundance: once; v_gene: TRBV10-3; len: 15; CDR3aa: CAISAGTGAGNTIYF
abundance: NA; v_gene: TRBV11-3; len: 16; CDR3aa: CASSLDRDRAGQPQHF
abundance: NA; v_gene: TRBV2; len: 16; CDR3aa: CASSEWGQGLNTEAFF
abundance: NA; v_gene: TRBV19; len: 17; CDR3aa: CASSMPPGQGMIYGYTF
abundance: NA; v_gene: TRBV6-5; len: 15; CDR3aa: CASSPGTGGDTEAFF
abundance: NA; v_gene: TRBV5-5; len: 17; CDR3aa: CASSPATGGGPYNEQFF
abundance: NA; v_gene: TRBV5-1; len: 17; CDR3aa: CASSILGSPMRINEQYF
abundance: NA; v_gene: TRBV19; len: 15; CDR3aa: CASSISGDTNEKLFF
abundance: NA; v_gene: TRBV2; len: 16; CDR3aa: CASSGGRQASGNTIYF
abundance: NA; v_gene: TRBV13; len: 15; CDR3aa: CASSPPKGLAPEAFF
abundance: NA; v_gene: TRBV15; len: 14; CDR3aa: CATSRDKNNSPLHF
abundance: NA; v_gene: TRBV15; len: 18; CDR3aa: CATSNRLAGAQHRNEQFF
abundance: NA; v_gene: TRBV7-3; len: 16; CDR3aa: CASSLGTLSSYNEQFF
abundance: once; v_gene: TRBV11-2; len: 13; CDR3aa: CASSSRQQETQYF
abundance: NA; v_gene: TRBV30; len: 11; CDR3aa: CAWKGPSEQYF
abundance: NA; v_gene: TRBV6-5; len: 14; CDR3aa: CASSYGGSGNTIYF
abundance: NA; v_gene: TRBV6-6; len: 14; CDR3aa: CASSYSQQLYEQYF
abundance: NA; v_gene: TRBV6-6; len: 13; CDR3aa: CASLVAHTDTQYF
abundance: NA; v_gene: TRBV15; len: 20; CDR3aa: CATSRDRKDRGQQRAYEQYF
abundance: NA; v_gene: TRBV7-3; len: 15; CDR3aa: CASSLAQGITDTQYF
abundance: NA; v_gene: TRBV18; len: 14; CDR3aa: CASSPTTSLNEQFF
abundance: NA; v_gene: TRBV19; len: 15; CDR3aa: CASSSTGAANYGYTF
abundance: NA; v_gene: TRBV30; len: 12; CDR3aa: CACQGEGQPQHF
abundance: once; v_gene: TRBV7-9; len: 15; CDR3aa: CASSSKMGRNTEAFF
abundance: few; v_gene: TRBV7-8; len: 17; CDR3aa: CASSLGTSGTSTDTQYF
abundance: NA; v_gene: TRBV2; len: 13; CDR3aa: CASSAGMNTEAFF
abundance: NA; v_gene: TRBV5-8; len: 13; CDR3aa: CASSREERTVQFF
abundance: NA; v_gene: TRBV11-2; len: 15; CDR3aa: CASSFPGMSGGSIYF
abundance: NA; v_gene: TRBV7-9; len: 18; CDR3aa: CASSGDRGRGWTGNTIYF
abundance: NA; v_gene: TRBV11-2; len: 13; CDR3aa: CASSLEGVGEQYF
abundance: NA; v_gene: TRBV6-6; len: 13; CDR3aa: CASSDRGDYEQYF
abundance: NA; v_gene: TRBV4-3; len: 16; CDR3aa: CASSQDGGRDPIGQFF
abundance: NA; v_gene: TRBV7-8; len: 15; CDR3aa: CASSYRDSNTGELFF
abundance: NA; v_gene: TRBV5-6; len: 12; CDR3aa: CASSFSRDTQYF
abundance: NA; v_gene: TRBV7-8; len: 15; CDR3aa: CASSFRRAGTGEQYF
abundance: once; v_gene: TRBV5-5; len: 14; CDR3aa: CASSLGQGSQPQHF
abundance: NA; v_gene: TRBV7-2; len: 13; CDR3aa: CASSLAVRVEQFF
abundance: NA; v_gene: TRBV28; len: 12; CDR3aa: CASSGQGREQYF
abundance: NA; v_gene: TRBV5-6; len: 15; CDR3aa: CASSLAGTVQETQYF
abundance: NA; v_gene: TRBV18; len: 15; CDR3aa: CASSPGTWDKNIQYF
abundance: NA; v_gene: TRBV5-5; len: 18; CDR3aa: CASSRLSRDRVAKNIQYF
abundance: NA; v_gene: TRBV28; len: 17; CDR3aa: CASSPTGTTTLGNEQFF
abundance: NA; v_gene: TRBV7-7; len: 13; CDR3aa: CASSQGPYNEQFF
abundance: NA; v_gene: TRBV5-5; len: 15; CDR3aa: CASSLQTGWTDTQYF
abundance: NA; v_gene: TRBV7-9; len: 15; CDR3aa: CASSSGSPPIYGYTF
abundance: once; v_gene: TRBV5-1; len: 15; CDR3aa: CASSSVLGDAGELFF
abundance: NA; v_gene: TRBV2; len: 12; CDR3aa: CASMGEGEKLFF
abundance: NA; v_gene: TRBV19; len: 15; CDR3aa: CASSIVGLAPGEQFF